This T cell receptor (beta chain) was captured by sequencing in a study of cytomegalovirus exposure and HLA in healthy donors. Whole-study findings and limits: The likely origin of a cluster of highly shared sequence variants was a sequencing artifact. The majority of CMV-associated TCR beta chains were reported as apparently HLA-restricted in a later analysis.

Comments on this clone: Its antigen is undetermined.

CDR3 length: 15 amino acids. Per the germline V gene, CDR1 is SGDLS and CDR2 is YYNGEE. V lost 2 bases, J lost 2 bases, and 5 bases stayed unmatched. The PCR was carried out with 60 Vbeta primers and 13 Jbeta primers. Here immunoSEQ multiplex PCR was the method, and the copy in TCRdb shows in-frame clones only, minus some. The sample shows about 88,000 clones, more than 65% of them seen only once. This TCR was sampled from a woman younger than 35 in good health and CMV-seropositive. Sequenced material: PBMCs. V and J are TRBV9 and TRBJ2-3; 7 bases fit TRBD2. The CDR3 region has the DNA TGTGCCAGCAGCGTTTCGGGACTACTCACAGATACGCAGTATTTT. Translating gives CASSVSGLLTDTQYF.